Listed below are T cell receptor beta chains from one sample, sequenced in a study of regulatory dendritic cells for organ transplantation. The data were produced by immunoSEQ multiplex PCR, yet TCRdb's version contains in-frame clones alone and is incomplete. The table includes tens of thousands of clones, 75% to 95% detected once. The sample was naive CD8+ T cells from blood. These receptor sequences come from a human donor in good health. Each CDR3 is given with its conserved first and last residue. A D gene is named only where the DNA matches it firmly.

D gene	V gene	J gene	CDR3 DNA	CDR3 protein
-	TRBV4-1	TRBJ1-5	TGCGCCAGCAGCCAAGAATCCGGTGGGAATCAGCCCCAGCATTTT	CASSQESGGNQPQHF
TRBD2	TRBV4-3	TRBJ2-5	TGCGCCAGCAGCCCGCGGGGAGGGAGCGAGACCCAGTACTTC	CASSPRGGSETQYF
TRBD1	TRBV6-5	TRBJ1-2	TGTGCCAGCGGCCACACGGGGACAGCTAACTATGGCTACACCTTC	CASGHTGTANYGYTF
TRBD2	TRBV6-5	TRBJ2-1	TGTGCCAGCAGTTCCTCTACTAGCGGCCCTAACAATGAGCAGTTCTTC	CASSSSTSGPNNEQFF
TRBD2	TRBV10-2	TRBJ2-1	TGCGCCAGCAGCGGGTGGGGACTAGCGGGAGAAAGGTCCTACAATGAGCAGTTCTTC	CASSGWGLAGERSYNEQFF
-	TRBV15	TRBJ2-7	TGTGCCACCAGCGCAGGGAGATCCTACGAGCAGTACTTC	CATSAGRSYEQYF
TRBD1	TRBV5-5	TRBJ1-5	TGTGCCAGCAGCCGGACGGACAGGGGGAATCAGCCCCAGCATTTT	CASSRTDRGNQPQHF
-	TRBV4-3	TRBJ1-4	TGCGCCAGCAGCCAAGAATACTCTGAAAAACTGTTTTTT	CASSQEYSEKLFF
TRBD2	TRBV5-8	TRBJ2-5	TGTGCCAGCACCTATCCGGGACTAAAAGAGACCCAGTACTTC	CASTYPGLKETQYF
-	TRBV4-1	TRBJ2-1	TGCGCCAGCATGGGGGGCAGCGACAATGAGCAGTTCTTC	CASMGGSDNEQFF
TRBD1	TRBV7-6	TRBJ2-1	TGTGCCAGCAGCCGTCCGGGACAGGGAACCAATGAGCAGTTCTTC	CASSRPGQGTNEQFF
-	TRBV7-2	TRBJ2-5	TGTGCCAGCAGCATGCCCTCCGGGACGGATTACCAAGAGACCCAGTACTTC	CASSMPSGTDYQETQYF
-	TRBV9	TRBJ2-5	TGTGCCAGCAGCGCGGGGGACCGAGAAGAGACCCAGTACTTC	CASSAGDREETQYF
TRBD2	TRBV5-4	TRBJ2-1	TGTGCCAGCCGGGGGGGGGTTAGCTCCTACAATGAGCAGTTCTTC	CASRGGVSSYNEQFF
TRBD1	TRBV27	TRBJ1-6	TGTGCCAGCAGTTCCGACAGGGTCCCATATAATTCACCCCTCCACTTT	CASSSDRVPYNSPLHF
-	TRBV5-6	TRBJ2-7	TGTGCCAGCAGCTTGGAACTCTTAGGCGAGCAGTACTTC	CASSLELLGEQYF
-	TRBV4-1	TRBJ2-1	TGCGCCAGCAGCCAGAGCTTCGGGACCACGGACCAGTTCTTC	CASSQSFGTTDQFF